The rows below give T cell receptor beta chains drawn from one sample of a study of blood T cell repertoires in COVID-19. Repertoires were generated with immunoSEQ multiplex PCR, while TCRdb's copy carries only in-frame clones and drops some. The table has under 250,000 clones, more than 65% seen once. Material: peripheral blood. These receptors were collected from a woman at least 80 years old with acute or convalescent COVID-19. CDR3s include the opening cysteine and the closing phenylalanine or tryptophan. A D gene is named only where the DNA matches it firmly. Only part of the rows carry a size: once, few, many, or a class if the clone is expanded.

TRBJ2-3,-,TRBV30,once,CAWMRDSTDTQYF,TGTGCCTGGATGCGCGATAGCACAGATACGCAGTATTTT
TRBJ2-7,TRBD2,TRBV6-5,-,CASRPSGGASDEQYF,TGTGCCAGCAGACCTAGCGGGGGGGCTTCAGACGAGCAGTACTTC
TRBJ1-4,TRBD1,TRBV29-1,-,CSASQGAREKLFF,TGCAGCGCCTCACAGGGGGCTCGTGAAAAACTGTTTTTT
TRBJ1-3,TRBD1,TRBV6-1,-,CASSSPGQRNTIYF,TGTGCCAGCAGTTCCCCGGGACAGAGAAACACCATATATTTT
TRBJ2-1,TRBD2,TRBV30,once,CAWSVERTSGRYNEQFF,TGTGCCTGGAGTGTAGAGAGGACTAGCGGGAGGTACAATGAGCAGTTCTTC
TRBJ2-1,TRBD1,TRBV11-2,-,CASSVRQGPYNEQFF,TGTGCCAGCAGCGTTCGACAGGGCCCTTACAATGAGCAGTTCTTC
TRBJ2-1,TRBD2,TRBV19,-,CASRTSGRGGYNEQFF,TGTGCCAGTAGGACTAGCGGGAGAGGGGGGTACAATGAGCAGTTCTTC
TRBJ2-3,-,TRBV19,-,CASSMSGTDTQYF,TGTGCCAGTAGTATGTCTGGCACAGATACGCAGTATTTT
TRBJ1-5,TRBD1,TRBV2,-,CASTSGTGGRQPQHF,TGTGCCAGCACCTCCGGGACAGGGGGCAGGCAGCCCCAGCATTTT
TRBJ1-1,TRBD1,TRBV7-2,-,CASSSLGTGNTEAFF,TGTGCCAGCAGCTCTCTAGGGACAGGGAACACTGAAGCTTTCTTT
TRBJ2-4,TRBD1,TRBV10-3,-,CAISVSTGDIQYF,TGTGCCATCAGTGTAAGCACAGGGGACATTCAGTACTTC
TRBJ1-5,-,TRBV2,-,CASSVAGDQPQHF,TGTGCCAGCAGTGTAGCAGGGGATCAGCCCCAGCATTTT
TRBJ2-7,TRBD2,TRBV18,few,CASSPPSGASYEQYF,TGTGCCAGCTCACCACCTAGCGGGGCCTCCTACGAGCAGTACTTC
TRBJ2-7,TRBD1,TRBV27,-,CASSRQGPYEQYF,TGTGCCAGCAGTAGACAGGGGCCCTACGAGCAGTACTTC
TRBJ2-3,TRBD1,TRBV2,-,CASSVTTGEVDTQYF,TGTGCCAGCAGTGTAACGACAGGGGAGGTAGATACGCAGTATTTT
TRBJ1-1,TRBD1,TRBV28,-,CASSRTGGGIGSEAFF,TGTGCCAGTAGTCGGACAGGGGGCGGAATTGGCTCTGAAGCTTTCTTT
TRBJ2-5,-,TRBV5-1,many,CASSLGPGVETQYF,TGCGCCAGCAGCTTGGGTCCAGGGGTTGAGACCCAGTACTTC
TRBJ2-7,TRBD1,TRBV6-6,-,CASSSDPGTGTYEQYF,TGTGCCAGCAGTTCCGACCCCGGGACAGGGACCTACGAGCAGTACTTC
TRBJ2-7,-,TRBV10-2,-,CASSESWSEQYF,TGCGCCAGCAGTGAGTCCTGGAGCGAGCAGTACTTC
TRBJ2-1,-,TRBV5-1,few,CASSLVMEGHNEQFF,TGCGCCAGCAGCTTGGTTATGGAGGGACACAATGAGCAGTTCTTC
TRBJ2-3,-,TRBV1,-,CTSSQAAGGETDTQYF,TGCACCAGCAGCCAAGCAGCGGGGGGGGAAACAGATACGCAGTATTTT
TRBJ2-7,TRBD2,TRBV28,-,CASALAGPYEQYF,TGTGCCAGCGCCCTAGCGGGACCCTACGAGCAGTACTTC
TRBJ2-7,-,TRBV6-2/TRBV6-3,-,CASSYGQYYEQYF,TGTGCCAGCAGTTACGGACAGTACTACGAGCAGTACTTC
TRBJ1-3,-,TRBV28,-,CASSLVGTGLSGNTIYF,TGTGCCAGCAGTTTGGTGGGTACAGGGTTATCTGGAAACACCATATATTTT
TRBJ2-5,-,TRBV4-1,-,CASSQATGQRETQYF,TGCGCCAGCAGCCAAGCCACTGGACAGAGGGAGACCCAGTACTTC
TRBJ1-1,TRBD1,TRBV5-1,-,CASSQQGAATEAFF,TGCGCCAGCAGCCAACAGGGGGCGGCCACTGAAGCTTTCTTT
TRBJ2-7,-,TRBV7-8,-,CASSWSSYEQYF,TGTGCCAGCAGCTGGAGCTCCTACGAGCAGTACTTC
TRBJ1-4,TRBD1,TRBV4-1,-,CASSRLGQGVRTNEKLFF,TGCGCCAGCAGCCGGCTTGGACAGGGGGTCAGAACTAATGAAAAACTGTTTTTT
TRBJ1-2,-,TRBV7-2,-,CASSLTDTNYGYTF,TGTGCCAGCAGCTTGACCGACACGAACTATGGCTACACCTTC
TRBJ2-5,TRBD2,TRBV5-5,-,CASRASGGPWETQYF,TGTGCCAGCAGGGCTAGCGGGGGGCCCTGGGAGACCCAGTACTTC
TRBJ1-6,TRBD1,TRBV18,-,CASSPGTGGAASHF,TGTGCCAGCTCACCAGGGACAGGGGGCGCGGCCAGTCACTTT
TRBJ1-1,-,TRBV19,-,CASSPGLMNTEAFF,TGTGCCAGTAGTCCAGGATTAATGAACACTGAAGCTTTCTTT
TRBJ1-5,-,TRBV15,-,CATSAGGALRGSLQPQHF,TGTGCCACCAGCGCCGGGGGGGCTTTGAGGGGTTCTCTTCAGCCCCAGCATTTT
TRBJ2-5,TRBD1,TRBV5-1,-,CASSFTGDETQYF,TGCGCCAGCAGCTTTACAGGGGATGAGACCCAGTACTTC
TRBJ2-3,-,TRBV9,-,CASSVRGGPSDTQYF,TGTGCCAGCAGCGTAAGAGGAGGGCCCTCAGATACGCAGTATTTT
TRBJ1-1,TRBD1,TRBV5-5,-,CASSLRTGANTEAFF,TGTGCCAGCAGCCTCCGGACAGGGGCGAACACTGAAGCTTTCTTT
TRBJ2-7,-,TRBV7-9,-,CASSYNRETYEQYF,TGTGCCAGCAGCTACAACAGGGAAACCTACGAGCAGTACTTC
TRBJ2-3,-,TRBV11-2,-,CASSHFTDTQYF,TGTGCCAGCAGCCACTTCACAGATACGCAGTATTTT
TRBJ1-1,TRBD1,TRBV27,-,CASSNDRGNTEAFF,TGTGCCAGCAGTAACGACAGGGGGAACACTGAAGCTTTCTTT
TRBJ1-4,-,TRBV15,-,CATADRRNEKLFF,TGTGCCACCGCGGACAGAAGGAATGAAAAACTGTTTTTT